The 22 T cell receptor beta chains given below trace back to one sample, sequenced in a study of cytotoxic CD8 clonotypes in ibrutinib-treated CLL. Sequencing used immunoSEQ multiplex PCR; TCRdb keeps in-frame clones, though not all of them. In the table there are 200,000 or so clones, about 75% of which are singletons. The source material was PBMCs, sampled after 12 months of ibrutinib treatment. The receptor source for this set is a human donor with chronic lymphocytic leukemia.

The V gene is TRBV28, the J gene TRBJ2-7, with 8 bases matching TRBD1. Trimming cost V 8 bases and J 2 bases; bases outside gene matches: 8. CDR3 length equals 14 residues. Germline CDR1 MDHEN, CDR2 SYDVKM. The CDR3 bases are TGTGCCAGCCACGGGGGACAGGCCACCTACGAGCAGTACTTC. Translated, it gives CASHGGQATYEQYF.

This chain joins TRBV7-2 and TRBJ1-2, with no clear D. The ends were cut back, 0 bases at V and 1 base at J, with 9 bases in the middle. The length of the CDR3 is 15 residues. The germline V gene has CDR1 SGHTA and CDR2 FQGNSA. The CDR3 spells CASSLASANNYGYTF. CDR3 nucleotide sequence: TGTGCCAGCAGCTTAGCATCAGCCAATAACTATGGCTACACCTTC.

This clone was detected only once. The CDR3 nucleotides read TGTGCCAGCAGCCTACAGAAAAACACTGAAGCTTTCTTT. Translating gives CASSLQKNTEAFF. The V gene is TRBV14, the J gene TRBJ1-1; no firm D call. The CDR3 is 13 residues long. Trimming left V 4 bases short and J 2 bases short, with 8 bases between. The V gene's germline CDR1 is SGHDN and CDR2 FVKESK.

This clone was detected a few times. CDR3 sequence reads: CASSLVPGPPQAFF. CDR3 sequence (DNA): TGTGCCAGCAGCTTGGTTCCGGGACCGCCCCAAGCTTTCTTT. The chain employs TRBV5-6 and TRBJ1-1; D possibly corresponds to TRBD1 (5 bases). V shed 0 bases and J shed 9 bases, with 15 bases lying between them. The CDR3 is 14 amino acids. CDR1 SGHDT and CDR2 YYEEEE come from the germline V gene.

This chain uses TRBV5-4 with TRBJ1-2, with D hard to call. V lost 0 bases, J lost 2 bases, and 8 bases lay in between. The germline gives CDR1 SGHNT, CDR2 YYREEE (reference sequence). This CDR3 has 14 residues. CDR3 nucleotides: TGTGCCAGCAGCTTGGGTACGGAAAACTATGGCTACACCTTC. It translates to CASSLGTENYGYTF.

The chain links TRBV4-1 to TRBJ2-1; D gene ambiguous. V was shortened by 1 base and J by 0 bases, with 13 bases between the two germline ends. This CDR3 has 17 residues. Germline CDR1 is MGHRA and CDR2 is YSYEKL. The CDR3, as DNA: TGCGCCAGCAGCCAAGGTCATGCGCCCCCCTCCTACAATGAGCAGTTCTTC. The encoded protein is CASSQGHAPPSYNEQFF.

In this sample, this clone turned up once. CDR3 sequence reads: CAWRNSGGALGQYF. The CDR3 nucleotides are TGTGCCTGGAGGAATAGCGGGGGGGCCCTAGGGCAGTATTTT. The rearrangement links TRBV30 to TRBJ2-3; 11 bases fit TRBD2. This CDR3 is 14 amino acids long. The V gene's germline CDR1 is GTSNPN and CDR2 SVGIG (reference sequence). After removal of 3 bases from V and 11 bases from J, the junction contained 10 bases not matched to a gene.

This chain uses TRBV7-2 with TRBJ2-7; TRBD2 might be the D (6 bases). This CDR3 is 16 amino acids long. The germline V and J ends were trimmed by 0 bases and 0 bases, with 12 bases remaining between them. CDR1 and CDR2 (germline): SGHTA, FQGNSA. Here the CDR3 DNA reads TGTGCCAGCAGCTTAGCGCTTCTAGCGTACTCCTACGAGCAGTACTTC. It encodes CASSLALLAYSYEQYF.

The chain uses TRBV18 and TRBJ1-2; D gene uncertain. Trimming stripped 10 bases from V and 2 bases from J, with 11 bases between. CDR3 size: 12 residues. Looked up from germline, CDR1 is KGHSH and CDR2 is LQKENI. Here the CDR3 reads CATTWANYGYTF. The CDR3 DNA follows: TGTGCCACCACTTGGGCCAACTATGGCTACACCTTC.

This clone was recorded only once. The rearrangement links TRBV19 to TRBJ1-2; D possibly corresponds to TRBD1 (6 bases). CDR1 and CDR2 from the germline V gene are LNHDA and SQIVND (reference sequence). The CDR3 is made up of 15 amino acids. Trimming shortened V by 4 bases and J by 2 bases, and 14 bases separated the two germline ends. CDR3 DNA sequence: TGTGCCAGTAGTACCCCCTCGACAGGAAACTATGGCTACACCTTC. Translation gives CASSTPSTGNYGYTF.

CDR3 coding DNA: TGTGCCAGCAGTAACAGAATGGGAGAGACCCAGTACTTC. Its protein product is CASSNRMGETQYF. This chain links TRBV6-6 with TRBJ2-5; the D is unclear. This CDR3 spans 13 amino acids. The V gene's germline CDR1 is MNHNY and CDR2 SVGAGI (reference sequence). The V gene lost 5 bases and the J gene lost 4 bases, with 11 bases spanning the gap.

The chain combines TRBV5-1 with TRBJ2-2, with a weak D call TRBD1 (5 bases). The CDR3 has 15 amino acids. Germline CDR1 and CDR2: SGHRS and YFSETQ. V lost 4 bases and J 0 bases, leaving 10 bases between the germline ends. CDR3 region: CASSRRTPNTGELFF. CDR3 bases: TGCGCCAGCAGCCGTAGGACACCGAACACCGGGGAGCTGTTTTTT. Combining the CDR3 with reference TRBV5-1 and TRBJ2-2 gives the whole variable domain KAGVTQTPRYLIKTRGQQVTLSCSPISGHRSVSWYQQTPGQGLQFLFEYFSETQRNKGNFPGRFSGRQFSNSRSEMNVSTLELGDSALYLCASSRRTPNTGELFFGEGSRLTVL.

V gene TRBV5-1 combines with J gene TRBJ1-4; no reliable D call. CDR1 and CDR2 (germline): SGHRS, YFSETQ. The CDR3 totals 14 residues. The V gene lost 0 bases and the J gene lost 7 bases, with 10 bases spanning the gap. This CDR3 reads CASSLGSALEKLFF. In DNA form, the CDR3 reads TGCGCCAGCAGCTTGGGGTCCGCTCTTGAAAAACTGTTTTTT.

The chain links TRBV6-5 to TRBJ1-1; TRBD1 is a possible D gene (5 bases). Trimming took 4 bases from V and 1 from J, leaving 10 bases between them. This CDR3 region has 14 residues. Per the germline V gene, CDR1 is MNHEY and CDR2 is SVGAGI. DNA of the CDR3: TGTGCCAGCAGTTTAGGGGTCCGGAACACTGAAGCTTTCTTT. Encoded protein: CASSLGVRNTEAFF.

J is TRBJ2-2 and V is TRBV4-1; unclear D gene. CDR1 and CDR2 (germline): MGHRA, YSYEKL. V lost 3 bases and J 5 bases, leaving 13 bases between the germline ends. This CDR3 has 15 residues. The CDR3 loop reads CASSQGLVLTGELFF. CDR3 sequence (DNA): TGCGCCAGCAGCCAGGGTTTAGTATTAACCGGGGAGCTGTTTTTT.

The chain is built from TRBV9 and TRBJ2-7; 8 bases are shared with TRBD1. The CDR3 has 14 residues. CDR1 is SGDLS, CDR2 YYNGEE, per germline. The ends lost 2 bases at V and 6 bases at J; junction bases unmatched: 7. The CDR3 region is CASSVTGVLSEQYF. In DNA, the CDR3 is TGTGCCAGCAGCGTGACAGGGGTCCTCTCCGAGCAGTACTTC.

The chain has TRBV5-1 and TRBJ2-7; D assignment may be TRBD1 or TRBD2 (5 bases each). The CDR3 covers 18 residues. CDR1 is SGHRS and CDR2 is YFSETQ in the germline V gene. V was trimmed by 4 bases and J by 6 bases, leaving 29 bases between them. The DNA for the CDR3 is TGCGCCAGCAGCGATCTTATCGGGACGGACTTCTCCTTACGCGAGCAGTACTTC. Encoded protein: CASSDLIGTDFSLREQYF.

This clone was counted at least ten times. The chain uses TRBV19 and TRBJ2-3; 10 nucleotides match TRBD2. The germline CDR1 and CDR2 sequences are LNHDA and SQIVND (reference sequence). CDR3 size: 15 residues. Trimming cost V 6 bases and J 6 bases; bases outside gene matches: 9. The CDR3 bases are TGTGCCAGTAGACCCCTAGCGGGAGTTTTTGATACGCAGTATTTT. Translation: CASRPLAGVFDTQYF.

The chain employs TRBV7-9 and TRBJ2-1; 13 bases fit TRBD2. CDR3 length: 16 residues. V lost 5 bases to trimming and J lost 3 bases; unmatched junction nucleotides: 4. Germline assignment: CDR1 SEHNR and CDR2 FQNEAQ (reference sequence). The CDR3 DNA sequence: TGTGCCAGCAGCATGAGGACTAGCGGGGGCTACAATGAGCAGTTCTTC. Protein: CASSMRTSGGYNEQFF.

The genes are TRBV5-6 and TRBJ2-3; 11 nucleotides align to TRBD2. This CDR3 is built from 14 residues. V gave up 2 bases and J gave up 5 bases; unmatched junction bases: 1. CDR1 is SGHDT and CDR2 is YYEEEE in the germline V gene. CDR3 residues: CASSLLAGVDTQYF. As DNA, the CDR3 is TGTGCCAGCAGCTTACTAGCGGGAGTAGATACGCAGTATTTT.

The chain carries TRBV7-3 and TRBJ2-2; tentative D call: TRBD2 (5 bases). V gave up 1 base and J gave up 6 bases, with 12 bases separating them. The germline CDR1 and CDR2 sequences are SGHTA and FQGTGA. This CDR3 has 15 amino acids. This chain's CDR3 is CASSLRFDGAGELFF. The CDR3 DNA reads as TGTGCCAGCAGCTTAAGATTTGACGGGGCCGGGGAGCTGTTTTTT.

The chain carries TRBV28 and TRBJ1-1; D gene ambiguous. With 5 bases removed from V and 4 bases from J, the gap between germline ends came to 14 bases. Germline V gene sequence: CDR1 MDHEN, CDR2 SYDVKM. This CDR3 region has 14 residues. The CDR3 DNA reads TGTGCCAGCAGTCGTACAAGGATAGGCACTGAAGCTTTCTTT. Amino acids: CASSRTRIGTEAFF.